This record concerns one T cell receptor beta chain sequence. The CDR3 spans 16 residues. Looked up from germline, CDR1 is LNHDA and CDR2 is SQIVND (reference sequence). V shed 0 bases and J shed 2 bases, with 13 bases lying between them. These data originate in a study of blood T cell repertoires in COVID-19. In assigning cohorts, the study relied on participant-reported clinical history. Original processing methods: Estimation of nucleated cell counts was performed using reference gene primer amplification. The repertoire was sequenced with immunoSEQ multiplex PCR; TCRdb's copy has only in-frame clones and lacks some. The V and J calls and clone size are taken from that table; D and trimming were inferred from the DNA. The sample carries roughly 260,000 clones, 91% recorded once.

The source is a human donor in a cohort exposed to, infected with or recovered from COVID-19 (not recorded which). The donor label of this sample is uncertain. Source material: PBMCs or T cells enriched from blood (not recorded which). The chain joins TRBV19 to TRBJ2-5; weak D call: TRBD1 (5 bases). DNA of the CDR3: TGTGCCAGTAGTATAGACGCGTGGACACATCAAGAGACCCAGTACTTC. It translates to CASSIDAWTHQETQYF.